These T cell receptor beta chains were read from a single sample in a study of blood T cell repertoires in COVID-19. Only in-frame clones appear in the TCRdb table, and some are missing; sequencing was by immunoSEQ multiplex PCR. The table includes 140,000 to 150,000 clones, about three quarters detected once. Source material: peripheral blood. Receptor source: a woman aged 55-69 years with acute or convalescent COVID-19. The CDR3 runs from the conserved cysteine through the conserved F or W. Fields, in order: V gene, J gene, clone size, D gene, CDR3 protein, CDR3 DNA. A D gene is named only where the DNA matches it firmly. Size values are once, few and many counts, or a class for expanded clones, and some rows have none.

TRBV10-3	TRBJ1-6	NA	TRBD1	CAISESTGVSPLHF	TGTGCCATCAGTGAGTCGACAGGGGTTTCACCCCTCCACTTT
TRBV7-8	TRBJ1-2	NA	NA	CASSPSLSYGYTF	TGTGCCAGCAGCCCTTCCCTGAGCTATGGCTACACCTTC
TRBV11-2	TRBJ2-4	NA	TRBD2	CASSLFSGREKNIQYF	TGTGCCAGCAGCCTGTTCAGCGGGAGGGAAAAAAACATTCAGTACTTC
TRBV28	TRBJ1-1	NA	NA	CASSGDMPLSNTEAFF	TGTGCCAGCAGTGGGGACATGCCCCTCTCGAACACTGAAGCTTTCTTT
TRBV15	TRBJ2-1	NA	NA	CATSRETAGSDEQFF	TGTGCCACCAGCAGAGAGACGGCCGGAAGCGATGAGCAGTTCTTC
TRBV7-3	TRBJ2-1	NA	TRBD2	CASSLMGGLAGNNEQFF	TGTGCCAGCAGCTTAATGGGTGGACTAGCGGGAAACAATGAGCAGTTCTTC
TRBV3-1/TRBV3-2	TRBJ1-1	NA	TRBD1	CASSQLHGTAAFF	TGTGCCAGCAGCCAACTACACGGGACAGCGGCTTTCTTT
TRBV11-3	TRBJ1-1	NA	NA	CASSSTSGEAFF	TGTGCCAGCAGCTCGACATCCGGTGAAGCTTTCTTT
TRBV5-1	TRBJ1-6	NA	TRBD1	CASSSGQGNSPLHF	TGCGCCAGCAGCTCCGGACAGGGCAATTCACCCCTCCACTTT
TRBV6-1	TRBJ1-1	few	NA	CASSETVGSTEAFF	TGTGCCAGCAGTGAAACGGTGGGGAGCACTGAAGCTTTCTTT
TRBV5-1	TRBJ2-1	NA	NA	CASSTEYQVNEQFF	TGCGCCAGCAGCACCGAATACCAGGTGAATGAGCAGTTCTTC
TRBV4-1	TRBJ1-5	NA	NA	CASSTDRSSNQPQHF	TGCGCCAGCAGCACAGACAGGTCGTCCAATCAGCCCCAGCATTTT
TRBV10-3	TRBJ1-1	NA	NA	CATETRGTGTEAFF	TGTGCCACTGAAACCAGGGGAACGGGCACTGAAGCTTTCTTT
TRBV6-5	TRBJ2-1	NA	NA	CASSYSAQGYIDEQFF	TGTGCCAGCAGTTACTCGGCCCAGGGATATATCGATGAGCAGTTCTTC
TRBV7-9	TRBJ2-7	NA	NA	CASSFNRAYEQYF	TGTGCCAGCAGCTTTAACAGGGCCTACGAGCAGTACTTC
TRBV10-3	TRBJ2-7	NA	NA	CAISSNYEQYF	TGTGCCATCAGTAGCAACTACGAGCAGTACTTC
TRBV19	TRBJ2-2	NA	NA	CASSNAANTGELFF	TGTGCCAGTAGTAACGCAGCGAACACCGGGGAGCTGTTTTTT
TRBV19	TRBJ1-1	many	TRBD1	CASSIGFLTGGEAFF	TGTGCCAGTAGTATCGGTTTTCTGACAGGGGGTGAAGCTTTCTTT
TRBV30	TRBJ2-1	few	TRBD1	CAWSRGQGVNEQFF	TGTGCCTGGAGCCGTGGACAGGGAGTGAATGAGCAGTTCTTC
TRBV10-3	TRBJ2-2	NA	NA	CAISTGTNTGELFF	TGTGCCATATCGACCGGGACAAACACCGGGGAGCTGTTTTTT
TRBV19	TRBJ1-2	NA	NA	CASSQQANYGYTF	TGTGCCAGTTCCCAGCAGGCTAACTATGGCTACACCTTC
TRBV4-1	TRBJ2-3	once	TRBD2	CASSQDSAGTQYF	TGCGCCAGCAGCCAAGATTCAGCGGGAACGCAGTATTTT
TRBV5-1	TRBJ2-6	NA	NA	CASSFQGGSGANVLTF	TGCGCCAGCAGCTTTCAGGGGGGCTCTGGGGCCAACGTCCTGACTTTC
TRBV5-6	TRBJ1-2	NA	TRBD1	CASSPDRGDYGYTF	TGTGCCAGCAGCCCAGACAGGGGAGACTATGGCTACACCTTC
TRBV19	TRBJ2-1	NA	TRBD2	CASSMKRQLAGFKNEQFF	TGTGCCAGTAGTATGAAAAGGCAACTAGCGGGATTTAAGAATGAGCAGTTCTTC
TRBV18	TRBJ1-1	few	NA	CASSPLAVNTEAFF	TGTGCCAGCTCACCACTTGCGGTGAACACTGAAGCTTTCTTT
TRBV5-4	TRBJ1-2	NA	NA	CASSLGAEPYGYTF	TGTGCCAGCAGCTTAGGGGCAGAACCGTATGGCTACACCTTC
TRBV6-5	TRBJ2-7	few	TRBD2	CASSERGRSYEQYF	TGTGCCAGCAGCGAGCGGGGACGCTCCTACGAGCAGTACTTC
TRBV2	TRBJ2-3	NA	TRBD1	CASTQGTRSTDTQYF	TGTGCCAGCACACAGGGGACACGAAGCACAGATACGCAGTATTTT
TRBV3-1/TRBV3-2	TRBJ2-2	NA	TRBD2	CASSQLLAGGPTGELFF	TGTGCCAGCAGCCAACTACTAGCGGGAGGCCCGACCGGGGAGCTGTTTTTT
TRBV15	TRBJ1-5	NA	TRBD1	CATSRGPSRGIQPQHF	TGTGCCACCAGCAGAGGACCATCCAGGGGGATTCAGCCCCAGCATTTT
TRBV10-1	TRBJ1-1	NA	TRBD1	CASGQGAPDTEAFF	TGCGCCAGCGGTCAGGGGGCGCCGGACACTGAAGCTTTCTTT
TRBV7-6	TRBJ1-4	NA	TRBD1	CASSLGTGNEKLFF	TGTGCCAGCAGCTTAGGGACAGGGAACGAAAAACTGTTTTTT
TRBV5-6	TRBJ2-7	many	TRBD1	CASSLDAPGQGVSEQYF	TGTGCCAGCAGCTTGGATGCACCGGGACAGGGAGTTTCCGAGCAGTACTTC
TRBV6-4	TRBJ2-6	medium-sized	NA	CASSESTKSGANVLTF	TGTGCCAGCAGTGAATCGACTAAATCTGGGGCCAACGTCCTGACTTTC